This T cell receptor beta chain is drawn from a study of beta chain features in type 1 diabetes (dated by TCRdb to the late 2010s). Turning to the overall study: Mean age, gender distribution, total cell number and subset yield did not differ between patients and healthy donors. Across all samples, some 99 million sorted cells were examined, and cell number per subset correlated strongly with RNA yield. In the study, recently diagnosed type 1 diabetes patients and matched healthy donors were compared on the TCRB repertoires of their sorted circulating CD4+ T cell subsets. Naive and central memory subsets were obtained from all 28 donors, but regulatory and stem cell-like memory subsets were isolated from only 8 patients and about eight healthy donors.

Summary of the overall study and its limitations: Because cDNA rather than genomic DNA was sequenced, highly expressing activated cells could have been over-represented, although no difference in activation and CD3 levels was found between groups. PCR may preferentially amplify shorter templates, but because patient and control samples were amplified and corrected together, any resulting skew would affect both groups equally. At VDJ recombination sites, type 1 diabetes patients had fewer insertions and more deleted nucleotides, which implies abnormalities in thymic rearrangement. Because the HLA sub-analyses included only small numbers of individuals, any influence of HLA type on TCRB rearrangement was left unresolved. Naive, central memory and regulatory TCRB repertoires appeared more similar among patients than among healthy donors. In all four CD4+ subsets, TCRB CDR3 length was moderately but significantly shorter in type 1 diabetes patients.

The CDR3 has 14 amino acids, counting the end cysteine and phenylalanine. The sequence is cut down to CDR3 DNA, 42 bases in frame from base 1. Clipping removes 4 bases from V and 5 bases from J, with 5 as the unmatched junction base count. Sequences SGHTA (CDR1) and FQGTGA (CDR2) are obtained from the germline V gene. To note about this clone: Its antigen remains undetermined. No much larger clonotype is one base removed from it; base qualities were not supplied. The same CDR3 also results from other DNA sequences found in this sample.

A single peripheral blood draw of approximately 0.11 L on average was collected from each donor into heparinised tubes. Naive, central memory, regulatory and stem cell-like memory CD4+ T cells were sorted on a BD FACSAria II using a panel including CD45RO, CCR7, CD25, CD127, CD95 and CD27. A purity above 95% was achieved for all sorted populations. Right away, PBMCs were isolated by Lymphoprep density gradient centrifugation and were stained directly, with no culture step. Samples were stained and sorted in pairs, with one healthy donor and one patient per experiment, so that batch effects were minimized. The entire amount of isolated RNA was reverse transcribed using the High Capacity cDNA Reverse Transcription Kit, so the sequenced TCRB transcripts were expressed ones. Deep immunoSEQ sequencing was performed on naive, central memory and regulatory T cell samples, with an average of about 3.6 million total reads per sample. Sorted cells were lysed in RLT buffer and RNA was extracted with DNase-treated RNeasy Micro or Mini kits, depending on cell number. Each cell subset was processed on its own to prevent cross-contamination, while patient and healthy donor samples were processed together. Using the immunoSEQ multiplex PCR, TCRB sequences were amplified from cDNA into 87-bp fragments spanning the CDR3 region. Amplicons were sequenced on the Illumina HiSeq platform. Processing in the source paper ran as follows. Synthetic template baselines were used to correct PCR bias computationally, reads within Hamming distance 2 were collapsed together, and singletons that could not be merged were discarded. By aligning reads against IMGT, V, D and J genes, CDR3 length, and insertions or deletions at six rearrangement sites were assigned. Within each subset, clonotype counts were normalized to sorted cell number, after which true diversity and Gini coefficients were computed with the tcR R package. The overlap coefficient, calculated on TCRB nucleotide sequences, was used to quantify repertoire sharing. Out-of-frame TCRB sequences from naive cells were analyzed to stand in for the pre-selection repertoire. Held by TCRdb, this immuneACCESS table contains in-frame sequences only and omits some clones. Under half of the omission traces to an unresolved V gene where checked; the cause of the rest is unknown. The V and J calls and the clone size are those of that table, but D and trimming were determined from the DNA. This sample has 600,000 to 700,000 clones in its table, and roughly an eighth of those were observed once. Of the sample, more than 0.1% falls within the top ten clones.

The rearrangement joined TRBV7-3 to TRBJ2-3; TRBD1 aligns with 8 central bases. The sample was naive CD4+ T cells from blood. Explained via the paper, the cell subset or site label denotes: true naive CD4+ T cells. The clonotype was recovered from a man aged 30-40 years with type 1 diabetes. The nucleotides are TGTGCCAGCAGCTCAGGACAGGGTCTAGATACGCAGTATTTT. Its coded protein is CASSSGQGLDTQYF.